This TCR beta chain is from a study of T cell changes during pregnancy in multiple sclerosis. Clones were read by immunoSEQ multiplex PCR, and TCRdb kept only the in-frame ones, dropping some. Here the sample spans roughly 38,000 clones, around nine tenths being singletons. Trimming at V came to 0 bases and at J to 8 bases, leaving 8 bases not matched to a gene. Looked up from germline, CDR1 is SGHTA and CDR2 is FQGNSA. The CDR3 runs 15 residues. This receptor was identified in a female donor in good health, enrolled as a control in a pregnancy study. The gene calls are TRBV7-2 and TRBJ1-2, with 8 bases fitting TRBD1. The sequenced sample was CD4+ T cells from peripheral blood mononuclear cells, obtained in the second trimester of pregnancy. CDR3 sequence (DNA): TGTGCCAGCAGCTTAGCTACTCAGGGGGCGCTCGGCTACACCTTC. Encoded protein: CASSLATQGALGYTF. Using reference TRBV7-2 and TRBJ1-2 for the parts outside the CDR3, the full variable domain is GAGVSQSPSNKVTEKGKDVELRCDPISGHTALYWYRQSLGQGLEFLIYFQGNSAPDKSGLPSDRFSAERTGGSVSTLTIQRTQQEDSAVYLCASSLATQGALGYTFGSGTRLTVV.